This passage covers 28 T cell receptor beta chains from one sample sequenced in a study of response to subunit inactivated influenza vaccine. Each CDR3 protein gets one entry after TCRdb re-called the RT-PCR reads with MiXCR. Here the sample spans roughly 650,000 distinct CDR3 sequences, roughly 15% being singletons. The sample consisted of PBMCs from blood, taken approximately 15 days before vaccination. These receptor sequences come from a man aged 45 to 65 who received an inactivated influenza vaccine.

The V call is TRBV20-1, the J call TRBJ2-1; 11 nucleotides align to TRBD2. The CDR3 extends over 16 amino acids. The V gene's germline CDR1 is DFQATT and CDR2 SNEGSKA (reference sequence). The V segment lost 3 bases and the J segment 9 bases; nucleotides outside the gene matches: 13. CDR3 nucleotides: TGCAGTGCTAGCTCTAGCGGGGGGATGAGGCCCGTTGAGCAGTTCTTC. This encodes CSASSSGGMRPVEQFF.

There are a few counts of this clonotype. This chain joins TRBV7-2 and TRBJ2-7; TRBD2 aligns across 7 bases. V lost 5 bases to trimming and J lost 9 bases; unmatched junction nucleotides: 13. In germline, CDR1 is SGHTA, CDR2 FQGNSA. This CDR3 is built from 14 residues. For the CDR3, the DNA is TGTGCCAGCAGCAAGCCTAGCGGAGGGGAGGGGCAGTACTTC. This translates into CASSKPSGGEGQYF.

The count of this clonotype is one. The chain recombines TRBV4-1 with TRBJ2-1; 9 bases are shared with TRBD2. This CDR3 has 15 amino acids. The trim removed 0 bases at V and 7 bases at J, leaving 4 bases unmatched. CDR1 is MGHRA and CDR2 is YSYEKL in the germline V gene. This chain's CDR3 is CASSQDAGGWNEQFF. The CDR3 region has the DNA TGCGCCAGCAGCCAAGACGCGGGAGGGTGGAATGAGCAGTTCTTC.

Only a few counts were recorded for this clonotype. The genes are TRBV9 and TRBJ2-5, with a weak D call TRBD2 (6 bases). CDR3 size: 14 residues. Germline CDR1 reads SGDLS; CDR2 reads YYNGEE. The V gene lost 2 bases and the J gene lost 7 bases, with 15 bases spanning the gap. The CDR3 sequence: CASSVVSGAGTQYF. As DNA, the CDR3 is TGTGCCAGCAGCGTTGTAAGCGGAGCGGGGACCCAGTACTTC.

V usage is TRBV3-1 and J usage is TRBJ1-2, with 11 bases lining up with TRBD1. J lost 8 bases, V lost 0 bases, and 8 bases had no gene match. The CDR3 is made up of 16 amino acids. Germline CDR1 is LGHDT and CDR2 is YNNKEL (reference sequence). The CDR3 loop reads CASSQEWWTGGRGYTF. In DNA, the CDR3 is TGTGCCAGCAGCCAAGAGTGGTGGACAGGGGGCAGGGGCTACACCTTC.

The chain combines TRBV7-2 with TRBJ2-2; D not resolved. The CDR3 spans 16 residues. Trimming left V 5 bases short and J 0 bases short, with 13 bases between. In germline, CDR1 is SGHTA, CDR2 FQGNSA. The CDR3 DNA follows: TGTGCCAGCAGCCTGACGTCGGTGGCGAACACCGGGGAGCTGTTTTTT. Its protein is CASSLTSVANTGELFF.

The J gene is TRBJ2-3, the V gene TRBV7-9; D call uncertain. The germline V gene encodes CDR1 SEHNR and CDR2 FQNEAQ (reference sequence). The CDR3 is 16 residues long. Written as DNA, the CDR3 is TGTGACATCCTTGGGGTTTTTGACCGTGGCACAGATACGCAGTATTTT. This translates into CDILGVFDRGTDTQYF.

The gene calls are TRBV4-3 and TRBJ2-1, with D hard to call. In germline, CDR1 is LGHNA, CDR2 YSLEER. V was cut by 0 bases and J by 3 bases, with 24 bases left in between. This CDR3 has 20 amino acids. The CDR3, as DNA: TGCGCCAGCAGCCAAGATTCCGACCGGGCCCGCCTGACAATCTACAATGAGCAGTTCTTC. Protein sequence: CASSQDSDRARLTIYNEQFF.

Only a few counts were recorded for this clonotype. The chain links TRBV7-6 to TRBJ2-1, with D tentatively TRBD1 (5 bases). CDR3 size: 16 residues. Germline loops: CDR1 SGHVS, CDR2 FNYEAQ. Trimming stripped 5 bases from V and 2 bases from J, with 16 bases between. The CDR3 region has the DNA TGTGCCAGCAGCCCTAAAACAGGAGCCGCCTACAATGAGCAGTTCTTC. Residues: CASSPKTGAAYNEQFF.

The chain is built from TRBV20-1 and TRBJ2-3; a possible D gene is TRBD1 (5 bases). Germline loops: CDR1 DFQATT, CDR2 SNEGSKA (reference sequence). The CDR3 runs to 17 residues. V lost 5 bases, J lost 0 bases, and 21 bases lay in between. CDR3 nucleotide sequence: TGCAGTGCTCCCCTCCTGGTGGGGCCCACTAGCACAGATACGCAGTATTTT. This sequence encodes CSAPLLVGPTSTDTQYF.

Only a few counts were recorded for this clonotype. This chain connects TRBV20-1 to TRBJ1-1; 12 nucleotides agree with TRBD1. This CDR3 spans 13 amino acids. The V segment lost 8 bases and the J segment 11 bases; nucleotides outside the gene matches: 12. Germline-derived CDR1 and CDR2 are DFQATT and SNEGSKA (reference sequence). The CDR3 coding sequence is TGCAGTTCTACACCGGGACAGGGGGCGCGGGCTTTCTTT. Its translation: CSSTPGQGARAFF.

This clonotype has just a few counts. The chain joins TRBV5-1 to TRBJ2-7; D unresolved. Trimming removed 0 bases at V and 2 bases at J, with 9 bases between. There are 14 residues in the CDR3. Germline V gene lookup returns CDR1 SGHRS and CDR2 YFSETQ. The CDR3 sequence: CASSLEAIAYEQYF. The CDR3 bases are TGCGCCAGCAGCTTGGAGGCGATAGCCTACGAGCAGTACTTC.

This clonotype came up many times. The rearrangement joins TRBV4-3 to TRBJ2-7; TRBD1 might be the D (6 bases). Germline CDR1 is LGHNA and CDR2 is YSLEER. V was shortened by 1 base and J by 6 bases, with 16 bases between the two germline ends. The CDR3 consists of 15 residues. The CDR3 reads CASSQGIAGVGEQYF. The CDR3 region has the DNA TGCGCCAGCAGCCAAGGGATAGCAGGGGTCGGCGAGCAGTACTTC.

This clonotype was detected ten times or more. In nucleotides, the CDR3 is TGCAGTGCCCCCTTCCATGAGCAGTTCTTC. Protein: CSAPFHEQFF. The chain combines TRBV20-1 with TRBJ2-1; D is uncertain. This CDR3 region has 10 residues. Germline-derived CDR1 and CDR2 are DFQATT and SNEGSKA (reference sequence). V was clipped by 6 bases and J by 8 bases, with 8 bases between them.

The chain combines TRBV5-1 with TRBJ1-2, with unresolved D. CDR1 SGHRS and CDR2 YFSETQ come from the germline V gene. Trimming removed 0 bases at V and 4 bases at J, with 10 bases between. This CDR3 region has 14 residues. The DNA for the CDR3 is TGCGCCAGCAGCTTGGATCTTGGAGGCTATGGCTACACCTTC. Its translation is CASSLDLGGYGYTF.

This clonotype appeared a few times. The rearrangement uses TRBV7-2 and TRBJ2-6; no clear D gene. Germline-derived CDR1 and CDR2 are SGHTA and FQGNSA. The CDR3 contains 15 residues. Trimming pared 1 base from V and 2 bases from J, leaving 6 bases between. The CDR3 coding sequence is TGTGCCAGCAGCTTAGAACAGACTGGGGCCAACGTCCTGACTTTC. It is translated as CASSLEQTGANVLTF.

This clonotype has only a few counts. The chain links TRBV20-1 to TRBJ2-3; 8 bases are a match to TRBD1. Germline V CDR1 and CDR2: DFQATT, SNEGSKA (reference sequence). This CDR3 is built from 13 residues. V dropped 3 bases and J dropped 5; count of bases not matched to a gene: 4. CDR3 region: CSASRRGQDTQYF. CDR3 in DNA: TGCAGTGCTAGTCGCAGGGGGCAAGATACGCAGTATTTT.

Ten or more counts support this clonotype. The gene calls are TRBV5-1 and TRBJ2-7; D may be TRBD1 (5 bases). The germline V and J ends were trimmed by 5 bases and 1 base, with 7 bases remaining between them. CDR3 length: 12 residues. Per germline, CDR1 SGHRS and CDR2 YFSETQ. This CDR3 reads CASSKGSYEQYF. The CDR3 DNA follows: TGCGCCAGCAGTAAGGGGTCCTACGAGCAGTACTTC.

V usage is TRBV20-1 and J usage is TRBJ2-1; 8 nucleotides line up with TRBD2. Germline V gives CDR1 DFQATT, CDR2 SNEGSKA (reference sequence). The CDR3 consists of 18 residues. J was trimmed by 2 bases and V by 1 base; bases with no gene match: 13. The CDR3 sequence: CSARALHNSGNTYNEQFF. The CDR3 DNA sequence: TGCAGTGCTAGAGCCCTACACAATAGCGGGAACACCTACAATGAGCAGTTCTTC.

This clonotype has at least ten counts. This CDR3 reads CASSRRHRGQETQYF. The CDR3 nucleotides are TGTGCCAGCAGTCGAAGACACAGGGGGCAAGAGACCCAGTACTTC. The rearrangement uses TRBV6-1 and TRBJ2-5, with 8 bases identical to TRBD1. The CDR3 contains 15 residues. CDR1 is MNHNS and CDR2 is SASEGT in the germline V gene. The junction had 7 bases not matched to a gene; V was cut back by 5 bases and J by 2 bases.

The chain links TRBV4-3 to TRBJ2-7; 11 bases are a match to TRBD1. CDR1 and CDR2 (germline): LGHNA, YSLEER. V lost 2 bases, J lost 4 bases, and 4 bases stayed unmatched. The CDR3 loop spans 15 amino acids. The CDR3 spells CASSQTGTGGYEQYF. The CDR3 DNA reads TGCGCCAGCAGCCAAACCGGGACAGGGGGATACGAGCAGTACTTC.

The CDR3 protein is CASRRERFGEQFF. CDR3 sequence (DNA): TGTGCCAGCAGAAGAGAGCGGTTTGGAGAGCAGTTCTTC. The V gene is TRBV7-2, the J gene TRBJ2-1; tentatively, D is TRBD2 (5 bases). This CDR3 is built from 13 residues. Germline V gene data show CDR1 as SGHTA and CDR2 as FQGNSA. Trimming removed 6 bases from V and 10 bases from J, with 16 bases in between.

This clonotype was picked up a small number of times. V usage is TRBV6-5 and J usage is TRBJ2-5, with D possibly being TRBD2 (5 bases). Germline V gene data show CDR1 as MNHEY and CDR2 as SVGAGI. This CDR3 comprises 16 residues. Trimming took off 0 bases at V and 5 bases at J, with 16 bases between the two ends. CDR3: CASSYSESGNDETQYF. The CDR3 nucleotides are TGTGCCAGCAGTTACTCGGAATCGGGGAATGACGAGACCCAGTACTTC.

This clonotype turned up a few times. Here the CDR3 reads CASSLLKGGREKLFF. DNA for the CDR3: TGTGCCAGCAGTTTACTCAAGGGTGGGCGTGAAAAACTGTTTTTT. The chain has TRBV28 and TRBJ1-4; the D is unclear. Germline values: CDR1 MDHEN, CDR2 SYDVKM. This CDR3 contains 15 residues. Trimming stripped 2 bases from V and 7 bases from J, with 14 bases between.

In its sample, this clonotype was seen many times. The CDR3 protein is CASSWGDIPYNEQFF. In DNA form, the CDR3 reads TGTGCCAGCAGTTGGGGGGACATCCCCTACAATGAGCAGTTCTTC. The chain employs TRBV6-5 and TRBJ2-1; perhaps D is TRBD1 or TRBD2 (6 bases each). Germline loops: CDR1 MNHEY, CDR2 SVGAGI. This CDR3 comprises 15 residues. V lost 4 bases to trimming and J lost 2 bases, with 12 bases between them.

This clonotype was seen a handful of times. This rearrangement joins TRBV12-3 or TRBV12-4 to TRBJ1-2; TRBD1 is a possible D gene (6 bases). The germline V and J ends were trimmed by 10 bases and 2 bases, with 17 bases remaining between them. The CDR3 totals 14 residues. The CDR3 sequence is CATTRAGANYGYTF. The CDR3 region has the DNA TGTGCCACCACTAGGGCAGGGGCAAACTATGGCTACACCTTC.

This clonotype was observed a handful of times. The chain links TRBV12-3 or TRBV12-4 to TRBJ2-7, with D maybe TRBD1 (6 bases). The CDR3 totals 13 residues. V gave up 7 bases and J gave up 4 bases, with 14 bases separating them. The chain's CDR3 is CASTKGDAYEQYF. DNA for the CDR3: TGTGCCAGCACCAAGGGGGATGCTTACGAGCAGTACTTC.

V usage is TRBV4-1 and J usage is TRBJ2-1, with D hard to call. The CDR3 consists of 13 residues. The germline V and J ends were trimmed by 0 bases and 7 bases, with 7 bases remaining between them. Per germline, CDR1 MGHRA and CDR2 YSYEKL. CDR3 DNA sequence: TGCGCCAGCAGCCAAGAACCAGAAAATGAGCAGTTCTTC. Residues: CASSQEPENEQFF.